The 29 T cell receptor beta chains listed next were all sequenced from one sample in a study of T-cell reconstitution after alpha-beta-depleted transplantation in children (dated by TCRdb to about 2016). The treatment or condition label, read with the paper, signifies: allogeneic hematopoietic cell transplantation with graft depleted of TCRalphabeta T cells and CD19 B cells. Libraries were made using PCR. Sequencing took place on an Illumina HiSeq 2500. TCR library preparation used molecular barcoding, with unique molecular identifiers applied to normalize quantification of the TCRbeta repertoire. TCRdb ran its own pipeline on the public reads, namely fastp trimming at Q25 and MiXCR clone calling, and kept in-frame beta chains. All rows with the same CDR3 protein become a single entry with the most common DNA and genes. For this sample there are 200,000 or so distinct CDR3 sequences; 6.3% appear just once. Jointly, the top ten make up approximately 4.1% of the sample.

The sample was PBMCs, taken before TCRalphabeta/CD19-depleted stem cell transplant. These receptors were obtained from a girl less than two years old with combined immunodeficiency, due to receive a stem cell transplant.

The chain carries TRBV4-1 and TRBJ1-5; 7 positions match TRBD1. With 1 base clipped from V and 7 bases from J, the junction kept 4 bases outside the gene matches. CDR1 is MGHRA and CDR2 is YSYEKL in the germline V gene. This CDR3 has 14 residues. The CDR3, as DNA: TGCGCCAGCAGCCAAGGACAGGGAAGGCAGCCCCAGCATTTT. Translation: CASSQGQGRQPQHF.

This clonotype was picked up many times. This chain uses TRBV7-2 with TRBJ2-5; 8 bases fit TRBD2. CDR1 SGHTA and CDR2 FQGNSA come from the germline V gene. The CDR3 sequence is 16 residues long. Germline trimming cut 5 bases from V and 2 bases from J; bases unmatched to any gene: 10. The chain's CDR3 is CASSLSSGTAQETQYF. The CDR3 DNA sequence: TGTGCCAGCAGCCTTAGTAGCGGGACTGCACAAGAGACCCAGTACTTC.

CDR3 sequence (DNA): TGCGCCAGCAGCTTGGACAGGGGAGATTACACCTTC. The encoded protein is CASSLDRGDYTF. The rearrangement links TRBV5-1 to TRBJ1-2; TRBD1 agrees at 7 bases. The CDR3 runs to 12 residues. J lost 11 bases, V lost 0 bases, and 4 bases had no gene match. The germline V gene has CDR1 SGHRS and CDR2 YFSETQ.

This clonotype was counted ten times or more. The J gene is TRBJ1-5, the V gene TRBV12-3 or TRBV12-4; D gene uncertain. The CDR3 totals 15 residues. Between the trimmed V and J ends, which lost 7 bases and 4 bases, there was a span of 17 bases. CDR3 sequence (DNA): TGTGCCAGCAACGGAGGACCTTCACGGAATCAGCCCCAGCATTTT. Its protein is CASNGGPSRNQPQHF.

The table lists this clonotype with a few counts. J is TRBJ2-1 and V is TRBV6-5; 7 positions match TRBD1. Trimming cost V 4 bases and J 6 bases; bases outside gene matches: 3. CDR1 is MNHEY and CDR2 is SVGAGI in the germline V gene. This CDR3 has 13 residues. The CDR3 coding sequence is TGTGCCAGCAGTTTCCGACAGGGCAATGAGCAGTTCTTC. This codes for CASSFRQGNEQFF.

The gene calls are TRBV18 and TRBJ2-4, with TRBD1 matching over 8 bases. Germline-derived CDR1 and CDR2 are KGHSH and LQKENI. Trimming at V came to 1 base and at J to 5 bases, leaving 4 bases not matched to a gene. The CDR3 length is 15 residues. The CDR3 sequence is CASSPQAGGENIQYF. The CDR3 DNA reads TGTGCCAGCTCACCACAAGCAGGGGGCGAAAACATTCAGTACTTC.

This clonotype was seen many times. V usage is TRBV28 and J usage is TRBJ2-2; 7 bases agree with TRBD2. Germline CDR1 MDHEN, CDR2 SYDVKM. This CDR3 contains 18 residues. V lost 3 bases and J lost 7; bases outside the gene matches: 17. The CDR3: CASSFSVGIAGPRGELFF. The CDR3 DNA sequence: TGTGCCAGCAGTTTCTCCGTAGGTATAGCGGGCCCGCGCGGGGAGCTGTTTTTT.

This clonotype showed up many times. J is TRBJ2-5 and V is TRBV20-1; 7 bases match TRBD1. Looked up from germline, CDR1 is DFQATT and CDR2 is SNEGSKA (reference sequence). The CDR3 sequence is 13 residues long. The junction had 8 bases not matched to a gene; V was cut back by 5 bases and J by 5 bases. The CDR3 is CSAPRQGSETQYF. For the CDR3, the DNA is TGCAGTGCTCCCCGACAGGGATCGGAGACCCAGTACTTC.

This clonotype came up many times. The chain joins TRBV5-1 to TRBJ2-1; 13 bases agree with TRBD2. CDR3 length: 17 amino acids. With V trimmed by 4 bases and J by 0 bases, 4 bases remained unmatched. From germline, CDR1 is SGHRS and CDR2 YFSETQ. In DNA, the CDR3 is TGCGCCAGCAGCAGAACTAGCGGGGGGGCCTCCTACAATGAGCAGTTCTTC. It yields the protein CASSRTSGGASYNEQFF. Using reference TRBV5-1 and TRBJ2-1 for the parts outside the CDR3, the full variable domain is KAGVTQTPRYLIKTRGQQVTLSCSPISGHRSVSWYQQTPGQGLQFLFEYFSETQRNKGNFPGRFSGRQFSNSRSEMNVSTLELGDSALYLCASSRTSGGASYNEQFFGPGTRLTVL.

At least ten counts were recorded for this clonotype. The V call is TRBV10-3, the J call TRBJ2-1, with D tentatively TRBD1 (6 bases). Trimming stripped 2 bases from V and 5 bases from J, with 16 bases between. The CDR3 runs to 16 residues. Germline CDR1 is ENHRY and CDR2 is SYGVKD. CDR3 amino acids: CAISEVWAGADNEQFF. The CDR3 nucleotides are TGTGCCATCAGTGAGGTTTGGGCAGGGGCGGACAATGAGCAGTTCTTC.

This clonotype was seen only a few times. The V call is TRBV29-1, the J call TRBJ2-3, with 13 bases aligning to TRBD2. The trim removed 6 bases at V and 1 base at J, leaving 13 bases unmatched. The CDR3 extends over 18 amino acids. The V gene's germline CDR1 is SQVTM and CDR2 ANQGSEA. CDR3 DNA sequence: TGCAGCGTCCTCGGACTAGCGGGGGCGAATACCCGCACAGATACGCAGTATTTT. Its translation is CSVLGLAGANTRTDTQYF.

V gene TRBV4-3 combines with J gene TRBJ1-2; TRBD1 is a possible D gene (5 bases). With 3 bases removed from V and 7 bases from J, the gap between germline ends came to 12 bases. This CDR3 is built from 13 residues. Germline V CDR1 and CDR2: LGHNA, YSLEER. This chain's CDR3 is CASSQTQGPGYTF. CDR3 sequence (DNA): TGCGCCAGCAGCCAGACCCAGGGTCCTGGCTACACCTTC.

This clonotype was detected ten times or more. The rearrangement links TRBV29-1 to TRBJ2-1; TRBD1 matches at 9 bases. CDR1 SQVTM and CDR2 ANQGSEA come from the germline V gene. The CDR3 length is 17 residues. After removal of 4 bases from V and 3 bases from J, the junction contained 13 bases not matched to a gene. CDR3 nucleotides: TGCAGCGTTGTGGGTTTGTCCGGGACAGGGAACTACAATGAGCAGTTCTTC. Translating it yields CSVVGLSGTGNYNEQFF.

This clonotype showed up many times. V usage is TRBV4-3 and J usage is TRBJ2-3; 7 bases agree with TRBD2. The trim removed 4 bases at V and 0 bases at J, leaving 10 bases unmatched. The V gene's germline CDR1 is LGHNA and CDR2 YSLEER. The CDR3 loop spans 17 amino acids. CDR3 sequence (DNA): TGCGCCAGCAGCCCCTCCCGAGCGGGACCTAGCACAGATACGCAGTATTTT. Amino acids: CASSPSRAGPSTDTQYF.

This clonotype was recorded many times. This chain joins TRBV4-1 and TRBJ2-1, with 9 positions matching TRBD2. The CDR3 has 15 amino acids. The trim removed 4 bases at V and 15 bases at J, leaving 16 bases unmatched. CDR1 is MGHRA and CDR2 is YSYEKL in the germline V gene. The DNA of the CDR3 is TGCGCCAGCAGCCGGGCAAGTAGCGGGGGATATGGGCTGTTCTTC. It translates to CASSRASSGGYGLFF.

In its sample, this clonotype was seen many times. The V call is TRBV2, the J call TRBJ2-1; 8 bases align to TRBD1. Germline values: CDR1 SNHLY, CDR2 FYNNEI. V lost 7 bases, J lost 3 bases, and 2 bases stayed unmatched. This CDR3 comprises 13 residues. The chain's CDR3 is CASKGQVYNEQFF. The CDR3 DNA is TGTGCCAGCAAGGGACAGGTCTACAATGAGCAGTTCTTC.

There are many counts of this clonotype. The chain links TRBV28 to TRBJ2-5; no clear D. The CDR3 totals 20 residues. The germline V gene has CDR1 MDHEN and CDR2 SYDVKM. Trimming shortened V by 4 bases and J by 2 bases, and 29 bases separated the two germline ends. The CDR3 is CASSSLLAEPASSPQETQYF. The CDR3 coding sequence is TGTGCCAGCAGTTCCTTGTTGGCGGAACCAGCTTCTTCCCCTCAAGAGACCCAGTACTTC.

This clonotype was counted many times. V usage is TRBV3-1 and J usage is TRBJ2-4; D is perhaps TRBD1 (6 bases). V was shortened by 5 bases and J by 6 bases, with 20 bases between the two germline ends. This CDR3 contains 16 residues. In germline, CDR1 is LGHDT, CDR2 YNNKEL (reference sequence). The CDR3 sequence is CASSLRTEPPGNIQYF. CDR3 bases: TGTGCCAGCAGCTTGCGGACAGAACCACCGGGAAACATTCAGTACTTC.

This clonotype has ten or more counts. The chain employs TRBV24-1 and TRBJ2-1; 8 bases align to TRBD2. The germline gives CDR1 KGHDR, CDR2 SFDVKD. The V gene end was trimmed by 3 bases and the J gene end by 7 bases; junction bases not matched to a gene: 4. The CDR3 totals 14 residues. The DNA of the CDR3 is TGTGCCACCAGTGATGTGGCGGGAGGAAATGAGCAGTTCTTC. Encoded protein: CATSDVAGGNEQFF.

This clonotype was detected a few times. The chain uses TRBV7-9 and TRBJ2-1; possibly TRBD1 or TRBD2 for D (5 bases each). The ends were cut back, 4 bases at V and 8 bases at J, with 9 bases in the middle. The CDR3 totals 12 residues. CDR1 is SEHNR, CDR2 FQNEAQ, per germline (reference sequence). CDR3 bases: TGTGCCAGCAGCTGGGACCTCTATGAGCAGTTCTTC. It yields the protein CASSWDLYEQFF.

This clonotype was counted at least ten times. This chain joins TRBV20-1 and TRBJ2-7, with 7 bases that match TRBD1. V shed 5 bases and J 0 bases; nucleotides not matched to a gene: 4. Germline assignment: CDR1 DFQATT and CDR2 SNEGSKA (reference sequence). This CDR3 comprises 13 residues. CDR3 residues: CSAGEGASYEQYF. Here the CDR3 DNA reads TGCAGTGCTGGCGAGGGGGCCTCCTACGAGCAGTACTTC.

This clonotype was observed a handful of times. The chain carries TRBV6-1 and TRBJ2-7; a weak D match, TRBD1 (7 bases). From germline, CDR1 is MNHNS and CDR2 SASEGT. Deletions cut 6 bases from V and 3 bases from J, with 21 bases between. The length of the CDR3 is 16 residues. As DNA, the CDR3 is TGTGCCAGCAGCCCCCCAGGGGGGAAAGCCCTCTACGAGCAGTACTTC. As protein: CASSPPGGKALYEQYF.

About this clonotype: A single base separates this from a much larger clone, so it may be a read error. The CDR3 is CASTATGGEAQYF. CDR3 DNA sequence: TGTGCCAGCACCGCGACAGGAGGGGAGGCCCAGTACTTC. This chain uses TRBV12-3 or TRBV12-4 with TRBJ2-5; D is tentatively TRBD1 or TRBD2 (6 bases each). Trimming removed 7 bases from V and 9 bases from J, with 18 bases in between. The CDR3 consists of 13 residues.

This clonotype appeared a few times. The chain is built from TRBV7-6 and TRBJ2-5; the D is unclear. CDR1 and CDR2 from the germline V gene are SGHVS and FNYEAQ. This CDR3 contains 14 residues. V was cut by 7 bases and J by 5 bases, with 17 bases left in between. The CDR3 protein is CASNRLGQQETQYF. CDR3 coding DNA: TGTGCCAGCAATAGGCTAGGGCAACAGGAGACCCAGTACTTC.

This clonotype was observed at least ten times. In DNA, the CDR3 is TGCAGCGTCTCAGGGCGCAATCAGCCCCAGCATTTT. This encodes CSVSGRNQPQHF. J is TRBJ1-5 and V is TRBV29-1, with D tentatively TRBD1 (5 bases). The CDR3 runs to 12 residues. The V and J ends lost 6 bases and 2 bases respectively, with 8 bases between them. Germline CDR1 SQVTM, CDR2 ANQGSEA.

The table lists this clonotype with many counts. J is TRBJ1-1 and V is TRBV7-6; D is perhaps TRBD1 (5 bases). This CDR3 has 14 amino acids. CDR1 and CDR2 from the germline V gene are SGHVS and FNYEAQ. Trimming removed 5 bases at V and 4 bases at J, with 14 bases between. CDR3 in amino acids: CASSPGTPGTEAFF. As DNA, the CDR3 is TGTGCCAGCAGCCCGGGGACCCCCGGCACTGAAGCTTTCTTT.

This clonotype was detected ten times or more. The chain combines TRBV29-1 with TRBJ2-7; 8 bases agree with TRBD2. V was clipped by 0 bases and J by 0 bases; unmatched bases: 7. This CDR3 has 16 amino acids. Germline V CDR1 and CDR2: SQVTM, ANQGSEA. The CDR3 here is CSVEDRGGRSSYEQYF. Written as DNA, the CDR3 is TGCAGCGTTGAAGATCGGGGCGGGAGGAGCTCCTACGAGCAGTACTTC.

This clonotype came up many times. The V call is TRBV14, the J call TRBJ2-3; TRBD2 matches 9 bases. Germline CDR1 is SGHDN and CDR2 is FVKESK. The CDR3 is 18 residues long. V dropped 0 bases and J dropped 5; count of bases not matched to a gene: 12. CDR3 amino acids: CASSQDNPWTSVVDTQYF. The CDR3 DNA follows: TGTGCCAGCAGCCAAGATAACCCCTGGACTAGCGTAGTAGATACGCAGTATTTT.

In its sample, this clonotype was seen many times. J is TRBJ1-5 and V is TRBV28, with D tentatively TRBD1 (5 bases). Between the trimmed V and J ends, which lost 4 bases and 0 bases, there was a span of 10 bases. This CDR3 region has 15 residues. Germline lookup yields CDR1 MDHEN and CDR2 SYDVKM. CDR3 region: CASSSGQYSNQPQHF. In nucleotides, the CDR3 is TGTGCCAGCAGTTCGGGGCAGTATAGCAATCAGCCCCAGCATTTT.